Following are 8 T cell receptor beta chains from one sample sequenced in a study of identical twins' blood T cells. Each CDR3 protein is one row after TCRdb ran MiXCR on the 5' RACE reads. The repertoire holds roughly 340,000 distinct CDR3 sequences, with around 30% as singletons. The sequenced sample was PBMCs. These receptors were obtained from a woman between 18 and 50 years old in good health.

Worth noting for this clonotype: One base away lies a much larger clone, so this may be a sequencing read error. The rearrangement uses TRBV10-3 and TRBJ2-3, with a weak D call TRBD1 (5 bases). The better agreement between TRBJ1-5 and the DNA end casts doubt on the J call. The CDR3 has 14 residues. Germline lookup yields CDR1 ENHRY and CDR2 SYGVKD. As DNA, the CDR3 is TGTGCCATCGGGACTAGCGGGAGAACAGATACGCAGCATTTT. This encodes CAIGTSGRTDTQHF.

Remarks on this clonotype: A read error may explain this, as a much larger clone is one base away. The V call is TRBV6-1, the J call TRBJ2-7, with 9 bases aligning to TRBD1. CDR3 length equals 14 residues. Per the germline V gene, CDR1 is MNHNS and CDR2 is SASEGT. The CDR3 region is CAGSRDRESSEQYF. Here the CDR3 DNA reads TGTGCCGGCAGTAGGGACAGGGAGAGTTCCGAGCAGTACTTC.

Note on this clonotype: A single base separates this from a much larger clone, so it may be a read error. The V call is TRBV6-6, the J call TRBJ1-1; the D is unclear. The CDR3 has 11 amino acids. CDR1 is MNHNY, CDR2 SVGAGI, per germline (reference sequence). Trimming shortened V by 5 bases and J by 4 bases, and 5 bases separated the two germline ends. The CDR3 is CASSPFTEAFF. In DNA form, the CDR3 reads TGTGCCAGCAGTCCCTTCACTGAAGCTTTCTTT.

Only a few counts were recorded for this clonotype. The rearrangement joins TRBV6-6 to TRBJ1-2, with D perhaps TRBD1 (5 bases). The CDR3 has 14 residues. Germline V gene sequence: CDR1 MNHNY, CDR2 SVGAGI (reference sequence). Trimming shortened V by 5 bases and J by 7 bases, and 17 bases separated the two germline ends. CDR3 nucleotides: TGTGCCAGCAGTCCCCCGAGAGGGGATGGTGGCTACACCTTC. Translating gives CASSPPRGDGGYTF.

This clonotype came up many times. The rearrangement uses TRBV29-1 and TRBJ2-1; D call uncertain. This CDR3 spans 13 amino acids. CDR1 is SQVTM, CDR2 ANQGSEA, per germline. The V end lost 2 bases, the J end lost 9 bases, and 14 bases lay between the germline ends. CDR3 region: CSVESLIVGEQFF. The CDR3 region has the DNA TGCAGCGTTGAAAGTCTTATTGTGGGTGAGCAGTTCTTC.

The genes are TRBV2 and TRBJ1-5; possibly TRBD1 for D (6 bases). From germline, CDR1 is SNHLY and CDR2 FYNNEI. This CDR3 region has 14 residues. Trimming shortened V by 8 bases and J by 1 base, and 12 bases separated the two germline ends. CDR3 region: CASERRGSNQPQHF. DNA for the CDR3: TGTGCCAGCGAGAGGAGGGGGAGCAATCAGCCCCAGCATTTT.

In its sample, this clonotype was seen once. The rearrangement uses TRBV20-1 and TRBJ2-7; TRBD2 matches at 9 bases. The V segment lost 4 bases and the J segment 5 bases; nucleotides outside the gene matches: 6. CDR1 and CDR2 (germline): DFQATT, SNEGSKA (reference sequence). The CDR3 contains 13 residues. The CDR3 spells CSAILAGANEQYF. CDR3 bases: TGCAGTGCTATTTTAGCGGGAGCTAACGAGCAGTACTTC.

This clonotype was detected a few times. This chain connects TRBV29-1 to TRBJ1-1; possibly TRBD1 for D (5 bases). This CDR3 is built from 13 residues. Trimming cost V 6 bases and J 1 base, with 12 bases left between them. From germline, CDR1 is SQVTM and CDR2 ANQGSEA. In nucleotides, the CDR3 is TGCAGCGTACGTCCAGGGCCGAACACTGAAGCTTTCTTT. Encoded protein: CSVRPGPNTEAFF.